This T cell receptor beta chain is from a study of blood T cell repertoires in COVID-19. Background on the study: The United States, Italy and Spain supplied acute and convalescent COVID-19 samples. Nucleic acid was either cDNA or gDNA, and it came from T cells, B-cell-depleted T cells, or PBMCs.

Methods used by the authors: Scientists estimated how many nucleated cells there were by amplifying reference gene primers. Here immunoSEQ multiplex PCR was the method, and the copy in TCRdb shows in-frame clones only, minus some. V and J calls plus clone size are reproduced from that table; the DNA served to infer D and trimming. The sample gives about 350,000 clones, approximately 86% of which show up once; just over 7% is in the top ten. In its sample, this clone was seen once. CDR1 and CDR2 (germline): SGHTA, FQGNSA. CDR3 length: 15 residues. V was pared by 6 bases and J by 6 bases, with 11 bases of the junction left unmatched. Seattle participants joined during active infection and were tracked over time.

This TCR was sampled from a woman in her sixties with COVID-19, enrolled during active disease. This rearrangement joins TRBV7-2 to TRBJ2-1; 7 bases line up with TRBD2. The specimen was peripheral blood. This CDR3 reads CASSEWGGGANEQFF. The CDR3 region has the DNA TGTGCCAGCAGTGAATGGGGCGGGGGAGCCAATGAGCAGTTCTTC.